This TCR beta chain was captured in a study of CD8 T cells in Susac syndrome (dated by TCRdb to the late 2010s). Regarding the study in general: Repertoire sequencing was used to test whether CD8+ T cell activation and differentiation in Susac syndrome was antigen driven. Clonality of the CD8+ T cell repertoire was compared between about a dozen healthy donors, approximately 14 Susac syndrome patients and 15 multiple sclerosis patients. Here is what the overall study found, with its caveats: The study acknowledged that relatively few individuals were included in the TCR sequencing and HLA analysis.

On this clonotype: This receptor's antigen is unknown. No quality values exist for individual bases; no much larger clone is one base distant.

RNA was extracted using the RNeasy kit, and roughly 0.45 to 1 ug of the RNA was reverse transcribed with random hexamers. The immunoSEQ multiplex PCR assay, covering 54 Vbeta and 13 Jbeta segments, was used to amplify TCR beta CDR3 regions. PCR amplification bias was corrected using a synthetic template baseline for primer optimization and computational correction. On the study's bioinformatics: Only productive sequences were kept, with reads annotated to V, D and J genes according to IMGT and analyzed in immunoSEQ Analyzer. Clonality was calculated as one minus the Shannon entropy normalized by log2 of the number of productive unique sequences. For each patient and control, public and private clones were evaluated within the 100 most prevalent clones. Clones were defined as Susac-specific when absent from the healthy and MS cohorts, from about 970 published viral clones and from other ImmuneACCESS disease sequences. TCRdb redid the processing of the public reads, applying fastp at Q25 and MiXCR, and retained in-frame beta chains. When rows share a CDR3 protein, they turn into one entry using the most common DNA and genes. V and J calls and clone size were set by TCRdb, not the authors. This sample has some 300,000 distinct CDR3 sequences in its table, and over 75% of those were observed once. The ten largest clones take up around 0.21% of the sample.

High-throughput TCR beta sequencing profiled peripheral blood CD8+ and CD4+ T cells from healthy donors, Susac syndrome patients and multiple sclerosis patients. The multiple sclerosis controls were treatment-naive patients who had stable or active relapsing-remitting disease and met the revised McDonald criteria. Bulk CD8+ and CD4+ T cells were purified by magnetic negative isolation, whereas CD8+ TEMRA cells were enriched by FACS. Blood was drawn into EDTA tubes, processed within 24 hours, and PBMCs were isolated by density gradient centrifugation. PBMCs destined for TCR sequencing were cryopreserved in liquid nitrogen and later thawed in a 37 °C water bath. Purity of sorted or isolated CD4+, CD8+ and CD8+ TEMRA cells was at least 90%. The germline V gene encodes CDR1 MNHEY and CDR2 SMNVEV (reference sequence). Measured from the cysteine to the phenylalanine, the CDR3 is 12 residues long. Just the 36-base CDR3 DNA is kept, in frame starting at base 1. Relative to germline, V is 5 bases shorter and J is 6 bases shorter, with 9 bases between their ends.

The TCR originated in a human donor with multiple sclerosis. Recombination joined TRBV27 with TRBJ2-3, with no reliable assignment of the D segment. The sequencing sample was made of CD8+ T cells from PBMCs. The CDR3 region has the sequence CASSPRADTQYF. The bases read TGTGCCAGCAGTCCTAGGGCGGATACGCAGTATTTT.